The clone carrying this T cell receptor beta chain was found a few times. Its specificity is unknown. Germline CDR1 reads SGHTA; CDR2 reads FQGNSA. This CDR3 contains 15 residues. With 2 bases removed from V and 4 bases from J, the gap between germline ends came to 12 bases. The sample originates from a study of blood T cells in healthy people across ages. The study recruited healthy Caucasian donors from Russia who were aged about 6 to 90. Notes on the study in general: Without sorted subsets, naive and antigen-experienced compartments could not be conclusively compared.

PCR was performed a second time for about 7 to 11 cycles using a sample-barcoded 5' primer and a J-beta primer mix. From the 5' RACE reads, TCRdb called clonotypes with MiXCR, one entry per CDR3 protein. The data hold 1.5 million to 2 million distinct CDR3 sequences, with around 42% observed a single time. This TCR came from a human donor in good health. This chain joins TRBV7-2 and TRBJ1-5, with a weak D call TRBD1 (6 bases). The specimen was blood. The CDR3 DNA reads as TGTGCCAGCAGCTTACAACAGGGACTTAATCAGCCCCAGCATTTT. Residues: CASSLQQGLNQPQHF.